This T cell receptor (beta chain) was obtained from a study of preoperative IRX-2 immunotherapy in early breast cancer. V shed 1 base and J shed 4 bases, with 10 bases lying between them. The CDR3 covers 14 residues. Germline V gene data show CDR1 as SGHTA and CDR2 as FQGNSA. Treatment specified: preoperative locoregional IRX-2 cytokine immunotherapy. Preoperative locoregional IRX-2 cytokine immunotherapy was tested in the phase Ib source study. In its sample, this clone was seen once. Profiled with immunoSEQ multiplex PCR; TCRdb holds only in-frame clones, not every one. Among approximately 24,000 clones, over 85% were seen once, and the ten largest hold less than 35%.

The sequenced sample was tumor tissue, obtained after IRX-2 immunotherapy. This chain joins TRBV7-2 and TRBJ1-2; D unresolved. The TCR comes from a human donor with breast cancer. The CDR3: CASSLGPAIYGYTF. The CDR3 region has the DNA TGTGCCAGCAGCTTAGGGCCAGCTATCTATGGCTACACCTTC. Using reference TRBV7-2 and TRBJ1-2 for the parts outside the CDR3, the full variable domain is GAGVSQSPSNKVTEKGKDVELRCDPISGHTALYWYRQSLGQGLEFLIYFQGNSAPDKSGLPSDRFSAERTGGSVSTLTIQRTQQEDSAVYLCASSLGPAIYGYTFGSGTRLTVV.